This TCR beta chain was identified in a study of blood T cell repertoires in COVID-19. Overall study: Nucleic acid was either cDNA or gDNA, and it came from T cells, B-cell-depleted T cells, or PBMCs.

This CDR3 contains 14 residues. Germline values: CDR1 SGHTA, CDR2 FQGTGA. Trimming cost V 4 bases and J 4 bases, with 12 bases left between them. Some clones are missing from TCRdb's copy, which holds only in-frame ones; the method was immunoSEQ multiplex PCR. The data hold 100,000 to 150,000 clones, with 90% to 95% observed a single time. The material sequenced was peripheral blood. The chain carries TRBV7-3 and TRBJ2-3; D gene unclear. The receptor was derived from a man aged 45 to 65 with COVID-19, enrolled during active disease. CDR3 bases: TGTGCCAGCAGCTATTCTGTGAGTCCAGATACGCAGTATTTT. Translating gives CASSYSVSPDTQYF.